The 25 T cell receptor beta chains reported below all come from one sample, sequenced in a study of cytomegalovirus exposure and HLA in healthy donors. The method was immunoSEQ multiplex PCR; TCRdb's version includes in-frame clones alone and lacks a portion of them. The repertoire includes approximately 100,000 clones, roughly 87% of them detected once, and around 6% sits in the top ten. Sequenced input: PBMCs. The receptors were sampled from a man aged 18 to 29 in good health and CMV-seropositive.

This chain connects TRBV19 to TRBJ2-7; perhaps TRBD2 as D (5 bases). The V end lost 1 base, the J end lost 3 bases, and 10 bases lay between the germline ends. Germline CDR1 is LNHDA and CDR2 is SQIVND (reference sequence). This CDR3 is 14 amino acids long. CDR3 sequence reads: CASSIGGRDYEQYF. As DNA, the CDR3 is TGTGCCAGTAGTATAGGAGGACGGGACTACGAGCAGTACTTC.

The chain is built from TRBV7-2 and TRBJ2-3, with D perhaps matching TRBD1 (5 bases). This CDR3 has 14 residues. Germline V lookup: CDR1 SGHTA, CDR2 FQGNSA. V shed 3 bases and J shed 4 bases, with 11 bases lying between them. CDR3 nucleotides: TGTGCCAGCAGCTTGCCAGAAGGGGCAGATACGCAGTATTTT. It translates to CASSLPEGADTQYF.

This clone occurred a few times. The J gene is TRBJ2-3, the V gene TRBV19, with 10 bases that match TRBD1. After removal of 6 bases from V and 6 bases from J, the junction contained 6 bases not matched to a gene. Per the germline V gene, CDR1 is LNHDA and CDR2 is SQIVND (reference sequence). This CDR3 spans 14 amino acids. CDR3 in DNA: TGTGCCAGTAGCCTGGGACAGGGGACGGATACGCAGTATTTT. It yields the protein CASSLGQGTDTQYF.

V is TRBV4-1 and J is TRBJ2-1; 10 positions agree with TRBD2. The CDR3 covers 18 residues. Germline V gene data show CDR1 as MGHRA and CDR2 as YSYEKL. Losses at the gene ends were 4 bases for V and 7 bases for J; bases not matched to a gene: 16. CDR3 nucleotides: TGCGCCAGCAGCCGAGATCGGGCTAGCGGGAGTGGGTTAAATGAGCAGTTCTTC. As protein: CASSRDRASGSGLNEQFF.

V gene TRBV6-4 combines with J gene TRBJ2-7; a weak D match, TRBD1 (6 bases). This CDR3 comprises 15 residues. Trimming pared 1 base from V and 3 bases from J, leaving 13 bases between. The germline CDR1 and CDR2 sequences are MRHNA and SNTAGT. The CDR3, as DNA: TGTGCCAGCAGTGACTTGTGGACAGAGAGCTACGAGCAGTACTTC. Translated: CASSDLWTESYEQYF.

The rearrangement uses TRBV4-2 and TRBJ2-4; the match to TRBD1 covers 7 bases. V gave up 2 bases and J gave up 0 bases; unmatched junction bases: 4. The CDR3 has 16 residues. CDR1 is LGHNA, CDR2 YNFKEQ, per germline. CDR3 residues: CASSQPTGAAKNIQYF. The DNA of the CDR3 is TGTGCCAGCAGCCAACCTACAGGGGCAGCCAAAAACATTCAGTACTTC.

V gene TRBV5-1 combines with J gene TRBJ1-1; 7 bases agree with TRBD1. CDR3 length equals 14 residues. The germline V gene encodes CDR1 SGHRS and CDR2 YFSETQ. Trimming cost V 4 bases and J 1 base; bases outside gene matches: 4. The CDR3 DNA reads as TGCGCCAGCAGCCGAGGACAGGAGAACACTGAAGCTTTCTTT. This translates into CASSRGQENTEAFF.

The chain combines TRBV5-6 with TRBJ2-7, with TRBD1 as a possible D gene (5 bases). Germline V gene lookup returns CDR1 SGHDT and CDR2 YYEEEE. This CDR3 is 14 amino acids long. V was cut by 2 bases and J by 3 bases, with 12 bases left in between. The CDR3 DNA reads TGTGCCAGCAGCTTAAGGGCGCAGGGCTACGAGCAGTACTTC. This sequence encodes CASSLRAQGYEQYF.

V gene TRBV29-1 combines with J gene TRBJ2-4, with 12 bases that match TRBD2. Germline V gene sequence: CDR1 SQVTM, CDR2 ANQGSEA. This CDR3 is 15 amino acids long. J was trimmed by 1 base and V by 5 bases; bases with no gene match: 3. The CDR3 bases are TGCAGCGTTAGGACTAGCGGGACCGCCAAAAACATTCAGTACTTC. Its protein product is CSVRTSGTAKNIQYF.

This sequence joins TRBV4-2 and TRBJ2-1; D might be TRBD2 (6 bases). Trimming pared 0 bases from V and 5 bases from J, leaving 14 bases between. In germline, CDR1 is LGHNA, CDR2 YNFKEQ. CDR3 length: 16 residues. In DNA form, the CDR3 reads TGTGCCAGCAGCCAAGAGTGGACTAACCCTAACAATGAGCAGTTCTTC. As protein: CASSQEWTNPNNEQFF.

The chain combines TRBV7-3 with TRBJ2-5; tentative D call: TRBD2 (6 bases). The CDR3 has 15 amino acids. The V end was cut by 4 bases, the J end by 5 bases, with 17 bases between. Germline values: CDR1 SGHTA, CDR2 FQGTGA. CDR3 DNA: TGTGCCAGCAGCTCCCAGGGAGGAGGGTGGGAGACCCAGTACTTC. Amino acids: CASSSQGGGWETQYF.

The table lists this clone with a count of one. V usage is TRBV4-2 and J usage is TRBJ1-6, with a possible D match to TRBD1 (6 bases). Trimming shortened V by 0 bases and J by 4 bases, and 7 bases separated the two germline ends. Per germline, CDR1 LGHNA and CDR2 YNFKEQ. The length of the CDR3 is 15 residues. The CDR3 DNA follows: TGTGCCAGCAGCCAAGACACAGGGTATAATTCACCCCTCCACTTT. Translated, it gives CASSQDTGYNSPLHF.

A single count supports this clone. J is TRBJ2-2 and V is TRBV5-4; 7 positions agree with TRBD2. The CDR3 totals 17 residues. Germline V gives CDR1 SGHNT, CDR2 YYREEE (reference sequence). V lost 2 bases to trimming and J lost 5 bases; unmatched junction nucleotides: 12. The CDR3 region is CASSFSGAGVWTGELFF. In DNA, the CDR3 is TGTGCCAGCAGCTTTAGTGGTGCGGGAGTCTGGACCGGGGAGCTGTTTTTT.

This clone was detected only once. The chain employs TRBV27 and TRBJ1-1, with D uncertain. The germline V gene has CDR1 MNHEY and CDR2 SMNVEV (reference sequence). This CDR3 spans 15 amino acids. Trimming left V 8 bases short and J 1 base short, with 17 bases between. CDR3 DNA: TGTGCCAGCGCTCGAACGATCCGGGGGAACACTGAAGCTTTCTTT. As protein: CASARTIRGNTEAFF.

The genes are TRBV6-5 and TRBJ2-7, with TRBD1 matching 8 bases. The CDR3 is 15 amino acids. V lost 6 bases and J lost 1; bases outside the gene matches: 8. Germline V CDR1 and CDR2: MNHEY, SVGAGI. CDR3 amino acids: CASRPLGQGSYEQYF. The CDR3 DNA follows: TGTGCCAGCAGGCCCCTCGGACAGGGTTCCTACGAGCAGTACTTC.

V and J are TRBV6-5 and TRBJ1-1, with D possibly matching TRBD1 (6 bases). This CDR3 contains 14 residues. Germline V gene data show CDR1 as MNHEY and CDR2 as SVGAGI. V was trimmed by 5 bases and J by 1 base, leaving 11 bases between them. The CDR3 bases are TGTGCCAGCAGTCGACAGGCCAGGAACACTGAAGCTTTCTTT. Its protein product is CASSRQARNTEAFF.

The chain is built from TRBV5-1 and TRBJ2-5, with 15 positions matching TRBD2. Trimming removed 3 bases from V and 2 bases from J; junction bases left unmatched: 2. The CDR3 runs to 16 residues. CDR1 SGHRS and CDR2 YFSETQ come from the germline V gene. In DNA, the CDR3 is TGCGCCAGCAGCTCGGGACTAGCGGGGGGACAAGAGACCCAGTACTTC. It codes for CASSSGLAGGQETQYF.

This chain joins TRBV6-1 and TRBJ1-1; 8 bases line up with TRBD1. The CDR3 spans 15 residues. The germline gives CDR1 MNHNS, CDR2 SASEGT. With 5 bases clipped from V and 2 bases from J, the junction kept 7 bases outside the gene matches. DNA of the CDR3: TGTGCCAGCAGTAAGGGACAGGTGATTAACACTGAAGCTTTCTTT. It is translated as CASSKGQVINTEAFF.

CDR3 amino acids: CASSLTGEPTEAFF. The DNA for the CDR3 is TGTGCCAGCAGCTTAACCGGGGAGCCCACTGAAGCTTTCTTT. This chain uses TRBV7-3 with TRBJ1-1; the D is unclear. The ends were cut back, 0 bases at V and 4 bases at J, with 9 bases in the middle. The CDR3 is made up of 14 amino acids. Germline CDR1 and CDR2: SGHTA and FQGTGA.

V gene TRBV28 combines with J gene TRBJ1-3; D unresolved. The CDR3 is 14 residues long. Trimming shortened V by 3 bases and J by 1 base, and 7 bases separated the two germline ends. Per germline, CDR1 MDHEN and CDR2 SYDVKM. For the CDR3, the DNA is TGTGCCAGCAGTTTCAGCGGTTCTGGAAACACCATATATTTT. The encoded protein is CASSFSGSGNTIYF.

The chain uses TRBV7-2 and TRBJ1-3, with D hard to call. The CDR3 consists of 17 residues. Trimming removed 2 bases at V and 1 base at J, with 15 bases between. CDR1 SGHTA and CDR2 FQGNSA come from the germline V gene. CDR3 amino acids: CASSLLAGGISGNTIYF. In DNA, the CDR3 is TGTGCCAGCAGCTTACTAGCAGGCGGGATATCTGGAAACACCATATATTTT.

This rearrangement joins TRBV2 to TRBJ2-5; weak D call: TRBD2 (5 bases). The ends were cut back, 4 bases at V and 3 bases at J, with 9 bases in the middle. This CDR3 comprises 13 residues. Germline lookup yields CDR1 SNHLY and CDR2 FYNNEI. In DNA form, the CDR3 reads TGTGCCAGCAGTGGAGGGTTTGAAGAGACCCAGTACTTC. It specifies CASSGGFEETQYF.

This chain uses TRBV4-3 with TRBJ2-5; TRBD1 might be the D (6 bases). Looked up from germline, CDR1 is LGHNA and CDR2 is YSLEER. CDR3 size: 15 residues. Trimming cost V 0 bases and J 2 bases, with 10 bases left between them. The CDR3 region is CASSQDWGQQETQYF. CDR3 coding DNA: TGCGCCAGCAGCCAAGATTGGGGACAACAAGAGACCCAGTACTTC.

This CDR3 is CASSQAYGRPTGELFF. The CDR3 DNA reads as TGCGCCAGCAGCCAAGCATACGGGAGACCCACCGGGGAGCTGTTTTTT. The chain couples TRBV4-3 to TRBJ2-2; the D gene is possibly TRBD2 (6 bases). CDR3 length: 16 amino acids. Germline loops: CDR1 LGHNA, CDR2 YSLEER. Trimming stripped 1 base from V and 4 bases from J, with 13 bases between.

The chain has TRBV7-9 and TRBJ1-2; D might be TRBD1 (6 bases). Trimming removed 3 bases from V and 2 bases from J, with 10 bases in between. The CDR3 covers 14 residues. CDR1 is SEHNR, CDR2 FQNEAQ, per germline (reference sequence). In DNA, the CDR3 is TGTGCCAGCAGCTTCCGGACAGAGAACTATGGCTACACCTTC. Translating it yields CASSFRTENYGYTF.